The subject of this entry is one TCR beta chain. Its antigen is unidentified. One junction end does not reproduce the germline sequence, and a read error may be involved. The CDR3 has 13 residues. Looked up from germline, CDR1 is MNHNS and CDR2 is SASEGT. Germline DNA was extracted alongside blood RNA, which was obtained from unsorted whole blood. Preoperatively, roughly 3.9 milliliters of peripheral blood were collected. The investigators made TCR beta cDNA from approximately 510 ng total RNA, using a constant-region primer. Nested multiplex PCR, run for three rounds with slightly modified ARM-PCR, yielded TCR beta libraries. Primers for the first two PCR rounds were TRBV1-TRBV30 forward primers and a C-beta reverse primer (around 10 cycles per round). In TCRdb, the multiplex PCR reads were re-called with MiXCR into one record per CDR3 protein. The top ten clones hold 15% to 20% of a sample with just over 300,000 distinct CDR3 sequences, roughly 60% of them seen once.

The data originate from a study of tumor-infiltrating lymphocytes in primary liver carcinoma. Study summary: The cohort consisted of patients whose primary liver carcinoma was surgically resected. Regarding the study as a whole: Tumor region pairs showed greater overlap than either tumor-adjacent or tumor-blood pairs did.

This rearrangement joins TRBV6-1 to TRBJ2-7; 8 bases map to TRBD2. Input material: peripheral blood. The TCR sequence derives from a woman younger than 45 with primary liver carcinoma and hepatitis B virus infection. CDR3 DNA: TGTGCCAGCAGTGTCGGGGGGGGCTACGAGCGGTACTTC. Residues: CASSVGGGYERYF.